A single sample gave rise to the 32 T cell receptor beta chains below, sequenced in a study of shared clonotypes between healthy human individuals. The assay was immunoSEQ multiplex PCR, and TCRdb's table has in-frame clones only and misses some. The table shows hundreds of thousands of clones, with more than 70% occurring only once. Sequencing was carried out using memory CD4+ T cells sorted from blood. Subset reported: CD45RA-negative fraction. The receptors stem from a woman in her 30s in good health.

The chain joins TRBV5-1 to TRBJ2-7, with a weak D call TRBD1 (6 bases). This CDR3 contains 14 residues. The germline gives CDR1 SGHRS, CDR2 YFSETQ. The V end was cut by 7 bases, the J end by 1 base, with 15 bases between. CDR3 bases: TGCGCCAGCCACCCTGGGACATCGTCCTACGAGCAGTACTTC. It yields the protein CASHPGTSSYEQYF. The full variable domain, in which reference TRBV5-1 and TRBJ2-7 provide the parts outside the CDR3, is KAGVTQTPRYLIKTRGQQVTLSCSPISGHRSVSWYQQTPGQGLQFLFEYFSETQRNKGNFPGRFSGRQFSNSRSEMNVSTLELGDSALYLCASHPGTSSYEQYFGPGTRLTVT.

The chain carries TRBV9 and TRBJ2-3; the D gene could be TRBD1 or TRBD2 (5 bases each). The germline gives CDR1 SGDLS, CDR2 YYNGEE. Deletions cut 4 bases from V and 2 bases from J, with 14 bases between. The CDR3 spans 15 residues. DNA of the CDR3: TGTGCCAGCAGCCCCCAGCCCGGGACCACAGATACGCAGTATTTT. Protein product: CASSPQPGTTDTQYF.

In the case of this clone: A far bigger clonotype differs at one base, so this is likely a read error. The CDR3 DNA follows: TGTGCCAGTAGTACGGGACGGGTGAACACTGAAGCTTTCTTT. Translation: CASSTGRVNTEAFF. The V call is TRBV19, the J call TRBJ1-1; perhaps TRBD1 as D (5 bases). The V end was cut by 4 bases, the J end by 0 bases, with 9 bases between. The CDR3 covers 14 residues. Germline V CDR1 and CDR2: LNHDA, SQIVND (reference sequence).

The table lists this clone with a few counts. The gene calls are TRBV29-1 and TRBJ1-1; 7 bases align to TRBD1. The CDR3 sequence is 15 residues long. V lost 4 bases to trimming and J lost 3 bases; unmatched junction nucleotides: 11. Germline loops: CDR1 SQVTM, CDR2 ANQGSEA. CDR3 sequence: CSVVGTASRDTEAFF. CDR3 in DNA: TGCAGCGTTGTTGGGACAGCGTCGAGGGACACTGAAGCTTTCTTT.

The V call is TRBV19, the J call TRBJ2-7; maybe TRBD1 (6 bases). CDR1 and CDR2 from the germline V gene are LNHDA and SQIVND (reference sequence). The V and J ends lost 6 bases and 5 bases respectively, with 23 bases between them. This CDR3 has 16 residues. The DNA of the CDR3 is TGTGCCAGTAGGGGCATCGCAGGGGAACCGACCCACGAGCAGTACTTC. Amino acid sequence: CASRGIAGEPTHEQYF.

This clone was detected only a few times. The rearrangement links TRBV6-5 to TRBJ2-2; TRBD2 matches 13 bases. Germline V gene data show CDR1 as MNHEY and CDR2 as SVGAGI. V was clipped by 8 bases and J by 0 bases; unmatched bases: 0. This CDR3 is 15 amino acids long. The CDR3, as DNA: TGTGCCAGCGGGACTAGCGGGGCGAACACCGGGGAGCTGTTTTTT. Translating it yields CASGTSGANTGELFF.

The CDR3 is CASSLSAVTGGTMNTEAFF. The CDR3 DNA follows: TGTGCCAGCAGCTTATCAGCCGTGACAGGGGGGACCATGAACACTGAAGCTTTCTTT. J is TRBJ1-1 and V is TRBV11-2; 9 nucleotides line up with TRBD1. The junction had 13 bases not matched to a gene; V was cut back by 2 bases and J by 0 bases. The V gene's germline CDR1 is SGHAT and CDR2 FQNNGV. The CDR3 covers 19 residues.

The rearrangement links TRBV28 to TRBJ2-7; D not resolved. This CDR3 has 11 residues. V lost 6 bases and J 1 base, leaving 4 bases between the germline ends. Germline V gene lookup returns CDR1 MDHEN and CDR2 SYDVKM. CDR3 residues: CASRGSYEQYF. DNA of the CDR3: TGTGCCAGCAGGGGGTCCTACGAGCAGTACTTC. The entire variable domain, with the rest obtained from reference TRBV28 and TRBJ2-7, is as follows: DVKVTQSSRYLVKRTGEKVFLECVQDMDHENMFWYRQDPGLGLRLIYFSYDVKMKEKGDIPEGYSVSREKKERFSLILESASTNQTSMYLCASRGSYEQYFGPGTRLTVT.

This clone was counted a few times. The chain couples TRBV7-9 to TRBJ1-2; no clear D. The CDR3 is 9 residues long. Trimming pared 5 bases from V and 12 bases from J, leaving 7 bases between. Germline assignment: CDR1 SEHNR and CDR2 FQNEAQ (reference sequence). CDR3 nucleotide sequence: TGTGCCAGCAGCCTGAGCGACACCTTC. Translated: CASSLSDTF.

J is TRBJ2-1 and V is TRBV27; D may correspond to TRBD1 or TRBD2 (5 bases each). Germline V CDR1 and CDR2: MNHEY, SMNVEV (reference sequence). Trimming took 3 bases from V and 0 from J, leaving 9 bases between them. There are 15 residues in the CDR3. The CDR3 DNA reads TGTGCCAGCAGTTTCGGGGACCTCTCCTACAATGAGCAGTTCTTC. It is translated as CASSFGDLSYNEQFF.

V usage is TRBV7-8 and J usage is TRBJ2-5; 12 nucleotides agree with TRBD2. Germline V CDR1 and CDR2: SGHVS, FQNEAQ. Trimming cost V 1 base and J 1 base; bases outside gene matches: 4. The CDR3 extends over 17 amino acids. CDR3 nucleotides: TGTGCCAGCAGCTTAGGCCCTAGCGGGAGGGCCCAAGAGACCCAGTACTTC. This encodes CASSLGPSGRAQETQYF.

The rearrangement links TRBV7-9 to TRBJ2-2; tentatively, D is TRBD1 (5 bases). Germline V gene data show CDR1 as SEHNR and CDR2 as FQNEAQ (reference sequence). The CDR3 extends over 15 amino acids. V lost 4 bases and J lost 2, with 11 bases in between. Written as DNA, the CDR3 is TGTGCCAGCAGCTCAGGGCAGGAAAACACCGGGGAGCTGTTTTTT. It encodes CASSSGQENTGELFF.

This clone was seen only once. This rearrangement joins TRBV15 to TRBJ2-7; D unclear. Trimming removed 0 bases at V and 6 bases at J, with 12 bases between. This CDR3 comprises 14 residues. Per the germline V gene, CDR1 is LNHNV and CDR2 is YYDKDF (reference sequence). The CDR3 sequence is CATSRDREVSEQYF. The CDR3, as DNA: TGTGCCACCAGCAGAGACAGAGAGGTGTCCGAGCAGTACTTC.

Worth noting for this clone: The same CDR3 also results from other DNA sequences found in this sample. The chain links TRBV29-1 to TRBJ2-1; 14 bases are shared with TRBD2. The CDR3 covers 15 residues. V lost 6 bases and J lost 5; bases outside the gene matches: 6. Germline assignment: CDR1 SQVTM and CDR2 ANQGSEA. This chain's CDR3 is CSVARLAGGDNEQFF. The CDR3 DNA sequence: TGCAGCGTAGCAAGACTAGCGGGAGGGGACAATGAGCAGTTCTTC.

The rearrangement joins TRBV28 to TRBJ1-5; 9 bases are a match to TRBD1. CDR3 length: 15 amino acids. Per the germline V gene, CDR1 is MDHEN and CDR2 is SYDVKM. With 5 bases clipped from V and 7 bases from J, the junction kept 9 bases outside the gene matches. The CDR3 loop reads CASSPLTGGGQPQHF. Here the CDR3 DNA reads TGTGCCAGCAGTCCACTTACAGGGGGCGGGCAGCCCCAGCATTTT.

The chain uses TRBV25-1 and TRBJ2-5, with D perhaps TRBD1 or TRBD2 (5 bases each). The CDR3 sequence is 16 residues long. The V end lost 4 bases, the J end lost 5 bases, and 20 bases lay between the germline ends. Germline V gives CDR1 MGHDK, CDR2 SYGVNS. In DNA form, the CDR3 reads TGTGCCAGCAGTGGGGCCTTGGGGGAGAACTTGGAGACCCAGTACTTC. Translation gives CASSGALGENLETQYF.

This clone has only a few counts. This chain connects TRBV19 to TRBJ1-1, with 9 bases matching TRBD1. The CDR3 contains 17 residues. After removal of 6 bases from V and 0 bases from J, the junction contained 11 bases not matched to a gene. CDR1 is LNHDA and CDR2 is SQIVND in the germline V gene (reference sequence). CDR3 coding DNA: TGTGCCAGTAGCCCCGGGACAGGGCTTTTCATGAACACTGAAGCTTTCTTT. Its translation: CASSPGTGLFMNTEAFF.

In the case of this clone: The sample has other DNA sequences that encode this CDR3 too. The chain has TRBV6-5 and TRBJ1-2; D gene ambiguous. The CDR3 runs to 12 residues. V dropped 3 bases and J dropped 8 bases, with 10 bases sitting between them. In germline, CDR1 is MNHEY, CDR2 SVGAGI. The CDR3 sequence: CASSYKGNGYTF. CDR3 coding DNA: TGTGCCAGCAGTTATAAAGGGAACGGCTACACCTTC.

V gene TRBV5-6 combines with J gene TRBJ1-1; 9 bases are shared with TRBD1. V lost 3 bases and J lost 3; bases outside the gene matches: 9. This CDR3 is 16 amino acids long. Germline V CDR1 and CDR2: SGHDT, YYEEEE. The CDR3 region has the DNA TGTGCCAGCAGCTGGGGTATCGGACAGGGGTACACTGAAGCTTTCTTT. Its protein product is CASSWGIGQGYTEAFF.

This chain links TRBV30 with TRBJ1-1, with unresolved D. CDR3 size: 15 residues. Germline lookup yields CDR1 GTSNPN and CDR2 SVGIG (reference sequence). This CDR3 reads CAHVTRGGRVTEAFF. CDR3 bases: TGTGCACACGTTACCCGGGGAGGGCGGGTCACTGAAGCTTTCTTT.

The chain is built from TRBV10-2 and TRBJ2-7, with D tentatively TRBD2 (6 bases). Looked up from germline, CDR1 is WSHSY and CDR2 is SAAADI. V was pared by 5 bases and J by 2 bases, with 10 bases between. The CDR3 covers 13 residues. The CDR3 loop reads CASSFGGPYEQYF. As DNA, the CDR3 is TGCGCCAGCAGTTTCGGAGGGCCCTACGAGCAGTACTTC.

This clone was seen a handful of times. V and J are TRBV5-8 and TRBJ2-7, with 8 bases identical to TRBD1. There are 14 residues in the CDR3. After removal of 3 bases from V and 4 bases from J, the junction contained 6 bases not matched to a gene. CDR1 is SGHTS and CDR2 is YDEGEE in the germline V gene. The CDR3, as DNA: TGTGCCAGCAGCTACCGGACAGGGTCTTACGAGCAGTACTTC. Residues: CASSYRTGSYEQYF.

This chain's CDR3 is CATSSQREFADTQYF. The CDR3 DNA is TGTGCCACCAGCAGTCAGCGGGAGTTCGCAGATACGCAGTATTTT. J is TRBJ2-3 and V is TRBV15, with 8 bases lining up with TRBD2. The J segment lost 4 bases and the V segment lost 3 bases, leaving 6 bases of the junction unmatched. The CDR3 covers 15 residues. The germline CDR1 and CDR2 sequences are LNHNV and YYDKDF (reference sequence).

The rearrangement uses TRBV9 and TRBJ1-2; 7 bases agree with TRBD1. Unmatched junction bases numbered 6, after V lost 0 bases and J lost 1 base. Germline CDR1 SGDLS, CDR2 YYNGEE. The CDR3 is made up of 16 amino acids. CDR3: CASSVGGGGYNYGYTF. CDR3 bases: TGTGCCAGCAGCGTAGGTGGAGGGGGCTATAACTATGGCTACACCTTC.

J is TRBJ2-7 and V is TRBV7-9; D perhaps matches TRBD2 (5 bases). Germline CDR1 reads SEHNR; CDR2 reads FQNEAQ (reference sequence). The CDR3 runs to 13 residues. Trimming removed 5 bases at V and 3 bases at J, with 11 bases between. The CDR3: CASSLAGNYEQYF. The DNA for the CDR3 is TGTGCCAGCAGCCTCGCGGGTAACTACGAGCAGTACTTC.

J is TRBJ2-7 and V is TRBV10-3; D may be TRBD2 (6 bases). Germline assignment: CDR1 ENHRY and CDR2 SYGVKD. The germline V and J ends were trimmed by 3 bases and 4 bases, with 16 bases remaining between them. The CDR3 totals 15 residues. The CDR3 DNA reads as TGTGCCATCAGTGACGGGGCGGGACGTGAATACGAGCAGTACTTC. It encodes CAISDGAGREYEQYF.

V is TRBV6-5 and J is TRBJ2-1; D gene uncertain. V was cut by 1 base and J by 0 bases, with 4 bases left in between. Germline V gene lookup returns CDR1 MNHEY and CDR2 SVGAGI. This CDR3 comprises 14 residues. In nucleotides, the CDR3 is TGTGCCAGCAGTTACTTGGGCTCCTACAATGAGCAGTTCTTC. Protein: CASSYLGSYNEQFF.

This clone was counted a few times. The rearrangement links TRBV19 to TRBJ2-2; 7 bases line up with TRBD1. The V segment lost 6 bases and the J segment 3 bases; nucleotides outside the gene matches: 7. The CDR3 is 15 residues long. The V gene's germline CDR1 is LNHDA and CDR2 SQIVND (reference sequence). The CDR3 DNA follows: TGTGCCAGTAGGCCGGGACAGAGCTACACCGGGGAGCTGTTTTTT. Translating gives CASRPGQSYTGELFF.

This rearrangement joins TRBV29-1 to TRBJ1-2; possible D gene TRBD1, 5 bases. There are 12 residues in the CDR3. Germline V CDR1 and CDR2: SQVTM, ANQGSEA. Trimming cost V 3 bases and J 7 bases, with 12 bases left between them. The CDR3 nucleotides read TGCAGCGTTGATAGCCAGGGACCTGGCTACACCTTC. Protein product: CSVDSQGPGYTF.

CDR3 DNA sequence: TGTGCCAGCAGTGAATATCGGGGCGGGAGCTACCGAGGGAATGAGCAGTTCTTC. It yields the protein CASSEYRGGSYRGNEQFF. The rearrangement links TRBV25-1 to TRBJ2-1; 7 bases are a match to TRBD2. J lost 7 bases, V lost 0 bases, and 15 bases had no gene match. Germline CDR1 is MGHDK and CDR2 is SYGVNS. The CDR3 covers 18 residues.

The chain links TRBV2 to TRBJ1-5; D is unresolved. In germline, CDR1 is SNHLY, CDR2 FYNNEI. Trimming removed 3 bases from V and 1 base from J, with 7 bases in between. The CDR3 consists of 14 residues. CDR3 loop: CASSDIGSNQPQHF. Here the CDR3 DNA reads TGTGCCAGCAGTGATATAGGGAGCAATCAGCCCCAGCATTTT.

V usage is TRBV7-3 and J usage is TRBJ2-3; 9 bases line up with TRBD2. The V segment lost 3 bases and the J segment 6 bases; nucleotides outside the gene matches: 4. Germline V lookup: CDR1 SGHTA, CDR2 FQGTGA. The CDR3 sequence is 14 residues long. The CDR3 sequence is CASSLGLAVDTQYF. The CDR3 bases are TGTGCCAGCAGCTTGGGACTAGCAGTTGATACGCAGTATTTT.